What follows are 15 T cell receptor beta chains derived from one specimen sequenced in a study of CD8 T cells in Susac syndrome. RNA in amounts of about 0.45 to 1 ug was reverse transcribed with random hexamers. TCRdb processed the immunoSEQ multiplex PCR reads anew with MiXCR; each CDR3 protein has one entry. The data show tens of thousands of distinct CDR3 sequences, around 96% seen once. Sequencing was performed on CD4+ T cells from PBMCs. These receptors all come from a human donor with multiple sclerosis.

This chain links TRBV30 with TRBJ1-1; D gene ambiguous. The CDR3 sequence is 13 residues long. Trimming removed 3 bases at V and 3 bases at J, with 11 bases between. Germline V lookup: CDR1 GTSNPN, CDR2 SVGIG (reference sequence). CDR3 nucleotides: TGTGCCTGGAGGGACTCGCGGGACACTGAAGCTTTCTTT. The encoded protein is CAWRDSRDTEAFF. Filled out from reference TRBV30 and TRBJ1-1, the complete variable domain reads SQTIHQWPATLVQPVGSPLSLECTVEGTSNPNLYWYRQAAGRGLQLLFYSVGIGQISSEVPQNLSASRPQDRQFILSSKKLLLSDSGFYLCAWRDSRDTEAFFGQGTRLTVV.

This sequence joins TRBV24-1 and TRBJ2-5; 7 nucleotides line up with TRBD1. This CDR3 has 16 amino acids. V lost 2 bases to trimming and J lost 5 bases; unmatched junction nucleotides: 10. Germline assignment: CDR1 KGHDR and CDR2 SFDVKD. Here the CDR3 DNA reads TGTGCCACCAGTGATTCCACAGGGGACATTGAGGAGACCCAGTACTTC. Translating it yields CATSDSTGDIEETQYF.

The V and J genes are TRBV5-1 and TRBJ1-2; TRBD1 agrees at 7 bases. V shed 4 bases and J 0 bases; nucleotides not matched to a gene: 9. From germline, CDR1 is SGHRS and CDR2 YFSETQ. The CDR3 totals 16 residues. CDR3 nucleotides: TGCGCCAGCAGCCGCGATCGACAGGGAGCTAACTATGGCTACACCTTC. Encoded protein: CASSRDRQGANYGYTF.

This chain joins TRBV11-1 and TRBJ2-2, with a possible D match to TRBD2 (5 bases). The germline V gene encodes CDR1 SGHAT and CDR2 FQDESV (reference sequence). The CDR3 covers 14 residues. Trimming took off 9 bases at V and 4 bases at J, with 15 bases between the two ends. The CDR3 reads CASGRVPVTGELFF. CDR3 DNA: TGTGCCAGTGGGAGAGTTCCCGTCACCGGGGAGCTGTTTTTT.

This chain links TRBV7-3 with TRBJ2-3, with D possibly being TRBD2 (6 bases). The CDR3 extends over 15 amino acids. Trimming removed 5 bases at V and 5 bases at J, with 17 bases between. CDR1 and CDR2 from the germline V gene are SGHTA and FQGTGA. The CDR3 loop reads CASSLLMGGLDTQYF. CDR3 in DNA: TGTGCCAGCAGCCTACTTATGGGGGGACTAGATACGCAGTATTTT.

The chain links TRBV4-2 to TRBJ2-7, with 11 positions matching TRBD1. J lost 6 bases, V lost 4 bases, and 8 bases had no gene match. This CDR3 has 15 residues. Germline V lookup: CDR1 LGHNA, CDR2 YNFKEQ. The CDR3 here is CASSLSAGTGGEQYF. The CDR3, as DNA: TGTGCCAGCAGCCTTTCCGCCGGGACAGGGGGCGAGCAGTACTTC.

This sequence joins TRBV6-5 and TRBJ2-3, with TRBD1 matching 8 bases. Germline values: CDR1 MNHEY, CDR2 SVGAGI. The CDR3 length is 17 residues. Unmatched junction bases numbered 12, after V lost 5 bases and J lost 2 bases. This CDR3 is CASSIQWNRGITDTQYF. The CDR3 DNA reads TGTGCCAGCAGTATACAGTGGAACAGGGGGATCACAGATACGCAGTATTTT.

This chain connects TRBV7-2 to TRBJ2-5, with D possibly being TRBD1 (5 bases). This CDR3 is built from 13 residues. In germline, CDR1 is SGHTA, CDR2 FQGNSA. V was pared by 1 base and J by 5 bases, with 8 bases between. DNA of the CDR3: TGTGCCAGCAGCTTAGAGTCAGGGGAGACCCAGTACTTC. This translates into CASSLESGETQYF.

The DNA for the CDR3 is TGCAGCGTCCGCGGGACAGGCTCCTACGAGCAGTACTTC. Protein sequence: CSVRGTGSYEQYF. The genes are TRBV29-1 and TRBJ2-7; 8 nucleotides agree with TRBD1. Per germline, CDR1 SQVTM and CDR2 ANQGSEA. The CDR3 totals 13 residues. The V gene end was trimmed by 6 bases and the J gene end by 0 bases; junction bases not matched to a gene: 4.

The chain is built from TRBV3-1 and TRBJ1-5; D possibly corresponds to TRBD1 (5 bases). The CDR3 totals 15 residues. V gave up 4 bases and J gave up 7 bases, with 17 bases separating them. Germline V gene data show CDR1 as LGHDT and CDR2 as YNNKEL (reference sequence). CDR3 sequence reads: CASSLRGEEAQPQHF. The CDR3 DNA follows: TGTGCCAGCAGCCTAAGAGGGGAGGAGGCCCAGCCCCAGCATTTT. The full variable domain, its missing parts supplied by reference TRBV3-1 and TRBJ1-5, is DTAVSQTPKYLVTQMGNDKSIKCEQNLGHDTMYWYKQDSKKFLKIMFSYNNKELIINETVPNRFSPKSPDKAHLNLHINSLELGDSAVYFCASSLRGEEAQPQHFGDGTRLSIL.

This sequence joins TRBV24-1 and TRBJ2-1, with D unclear. The germline gives CDR1 KGHDR, CDR2 SFDVKD. V lost 1 base and J lost 6, with 12 bases in between. The CDR3 is made up of 15 amino acids. In DNA form, the CDR3 reads TGTGCCACCAGTGATTTAGACACCTGGGCCAATGAGCAGTTCTTC. As protein: CATSDLDTWANEQFF.

This chain links TRBV12-3 or TRBV12-4 with TRBJ2-3; D not certain. There are 12 residues in the CDR3. The germline V and J ends were trimmed by 5 bases and 6 bases, with 9 bases remaining between them. This chain's CDR3 is CASSQERDTQYF. For the CDR3, the DNA is TGTGCCAGCAGTCAGGAGAGGGATACGCAGTATTTT.

The genes are TRBV5-1 and TRBJ2-7; TRBD1 matches at 10 bases. Germline CDR1 SGHRS, CDR2 YFSETQ. The V and J ends lost 3 bases and 1 base, in that order; junction bases with no gene match: 4. CDR3 length: 15 amino acids. The CDR3 DNA reads TGCGCCAGCAGCTCGGACAGGGGGGTATCCTACGAGCAGTACTTC. This sequence encodes CASSSDRGVSYEQYF. The whole variable domain, filled in from reference TRBV5-1 and TRBJ2-7, reads KAGVTQTPRYLIKTRGQQVTLSCSPISGHRSVSWYQQTPGQGLQFLFEYFSETQRNKGNFPGRFSGRQFSNSRSEMNVSTLELGDSALYLCASSSDRGVSYEQYFGPGTRLTVT.

The V and J genes are TRBV20-1 and TRBJ1-5, with D unclear. Trimming removed 3 bases at V and 4 bases at J, with 10 bases between. Looked up from germline, CDR1 is DFQATT and CDR2 is SNEGSKA (reference sequence). CDR3 size: 13 residues. The CDR3: CSARADGNQPQHF. CDR3 nucleotides: TGCAGTGCTAGGGCCGACGGGAATCAGCCCCAGCATTTT.

The chain recombines TRBV5-4 with TRBJ1-2, with TRBD1 matching 7 bases. J gave up 2 bases and V 7 bases, and 8 bases lay outside the gene matches. The CDR3 runs 14 residues. The germline CDR1 and CDR2 sequences are SGHNT and YYREEE (reference sequence). The CDR3 is CASQAPGQNYGYTF. Written as DNA, the CDR3 is TGTGCCAGCCAAGCTCCGGGACAGAACTATGGCTACACCTTC.